This paragraph covers one TCR beta chain sequence. The clone's antigen remains unknown. No quality values exist for individual bases; no much larger clone is one base distant. In total, 666 healthy bone marrow donors made up the cohort. All cohort members were sampled while nominally healthy, although unrecorded immune exposures were likely present. The donor was CMV seropositive and was included in the group of around 300 seropositive cohort members. Every donor gave a peripheral blood sample, and the peripheral blood mononuclear cells from that sample were used for TCR beta sequencing. Genomic DNA was extracted from the blood cell samples with the Qiagen DNeasy Blood Extraction Kit. This specimen belongs to a study of cytomegalovirus exposure and HLA in healthy donors (dated by TCRdb to 2016 to 2017). Describing the broader study: An earlier analysis of approximately 550 of the donors reported more than 250 Gb of sequence data and 100 million to 140 million unique TCR beta sequences from 150 million to 200 million T cells. Across under 500 genotyped donors of the cohort, an average of about 240,000 unique TCR beta nucleotide sequences per donor were sequenced, and around 19% of those sequences were non-productive. To study patterns of TCR occurrence, a later analysis re-analyzed previously published TCR beta repertoires from hundreds of donors and added high-resolution HLA genotyping. Donor age, sex, ethnicity and CMV serostatus were compiled alongside the repertoire data. Of the roughly 410 genotyped donors, roughly 76% were placed in the genetic ancestry cluster associated with self-reported Caucasian donors. A separate validation cohort of roughly 110 different subjects was used in addition to the approximately 700-subject first cohort. The study was designed to test whether signatures of past pathogen exposure could be identified by cataloging public T cell receptors. Every repertoire in the discovery cohort had been generated on one and the same sequencing platform. The number of donors typed differed by locus, with roughly 629-640 for A, B, C, DRB1 and DQB1, over 500 for DQA1, over 600 for DPA1, and 450 to 480 for DPB1. High-throughput TCR immunosequencing, statistical association of individual TCRs with disease status, and machine learning were combined to predict cytomegalovirus infection status. Because of strong linkage in the cohort, roughly five DR-DQ haplotypes were treated as single units for association and clustering. In an earlier analysis of over 550 of the donors, high-throughput TCR beta sequencing was used to judge whether each TCR beta V gene segment behaved as functional or pseudogenic. Rather than using new phenotypic data, the later analysis identified candidate immune exposures from TCR beta sequences and from how often those sequences occurred across donors. A later genetic analysis used genome-wide SNP genotypes for about 60% of the 666 donors, treating that subset as a discovery cohort. The study profiled the T cell repertoires of more than 500 subjects by immunosequencing and related them to cytomegalovirus serostatus. Both class I and class II loci were covered by HLA typing, at four-digit resolution. Around 320 gigabases of sequencing data and approximately 93 million unique TCR sequences were included in an early release covering under 650 HLA-typed donors.

Study-wide findings and limitations: A further reported finding was that TCR beta sequences accurately predicted the HLA-A and HLA-B alleles for most subjects in the first cohort. A later analysis found that HLA-associated TCR beta chains were more clonally expanded and had lower generation probabilities than equally common non-associated chains. A cluster of highly shared sequence variants was judged likely to be a technical artifact of the sequencing pipeline. Because HLA typing was missing for some donors at each locus, association tests included only the typed subset. The authors suggested that the approach could potentially be generalized to other disease states and immunological phenotypes. The earlier analysis of almost 600 of the donors excluded 15 to 20 rarely observed V segments, including chromosome 9 orphons, because counts were too low. In a later analysis, the rate of TCR association differed among HLA loci, with DRB1 alleles having the most associated TCRs and HLA-C alleles having the fewest. Assigning TCR associations to individual alleles was difficult when HLA alleles, especially DR and DQ, strongly co-occurred. A later analysis found that most CMV-associated TCR beta chains appeared HLA-restricted, with HLA associations seemingly driven largely by CMV exposure. According to a later analysis, parvovirus B19, influenza, CMV and Epstein-Barr virus appeared linked to several top co-occurrence clusters. The classifier was reported to diagnose cytomegalovirus status with high specificity and sensitivity in both the original cohort and the validation cohort. The cohort was sequenced for TCR beta chains only, and without alpha or paired-chain data the features that could be detected were limited. Most TCR sequences were observed very rarely across donors, whereas some public TCRs were present in many individuals. In an earlier analysis of approximately 590 of the donors, most TCR beta V segments were observed in productive rearrangements about 87% or about 30% of the time, broadly matching IMGT annotations. V-gene and J-gene trimming of TCR beta chains was associated with a missense DCLRE1C variant in a later genetic analysis, and the association was replicated in an independent cohort. Immune exposure information for the cohort was limited to CMV serostatus. Linkage disequilibrium might explain the correlated functional status among segregating V segments, but an unknown experimental factor could not be excluded. Three of the identified cytomegalovirus-associated TCR beta chains were confirmed in vitro to be specific for cytomegalovirus antigens. Compared with the 666-donor mean, donors in an Asian-associated ancestry cluster had fewer N-insertions in productive TCRs, according to a later genetic analysis. In a later analysis, some 17,000 TCR beta sequences were associated with specific HLA alleles at a false discovery rate of 0.05. The presence/absence analyses assumed that sequencing depth was roughly uniform across donors, and that assumption may not be true. In the study, around 160 TCR beta chains were listed as associated with cytomegalovirus.

Libraries were constructed by the immunoSEQ multiplex PCR assay. A mixture of 60 forward primers for TCR Vbeta segments and 13 reverse primers for TCR Jbeta segments was used in the multiplex PCR. A multiplex PCR assay on genomic DNA amplified the CDR3 region of rearranged TCR beta genes. The Illumina HiSeq System was used to sequence the amplified TCR beta libraries as 87-base-pair reads. As for the original processing: Across the 500 to 750 repertoires, a later analysis counted around 80 million unique TCR beta chains, roughly 11 million of which were shared by at least two donors. Raw reads were error-corrected and collapsed into unique sequences with a nearest-neighbor algorithm that merged closely related sequences to remove PCR and sequencing errors. V, D and J gene segments were assigned by aligning CDR3 sequences to IMGT reference sequences. For a sequence to be retained, at least a six-nucleotide match to both a V gene segment and a J gene segment was required. Rearrangements were called productive when the CDR3 lacked stop codons and stayed in frame with V and J; all others were non-productive. CDR3 was defined according to IMGT convention as the region running from the second conserved V-encoded cysteine to the conserved J-encoded phenylalanine. The earlier analysis of about 530 of the donors excluded any sequence lacking an unambiguous match to a single V gene segment. An earlier analysis of about 590 of the donors classified V segments as functional when productive rearrangements were above 56.7% and as segregating when the standard deviation between donors was above 5%. A statistical classification framework was developed to diagnose cytomegalovirus status using the catalog of TCR beta chain sequences. A later analysis assigned V and J genes by comparing TCR nucleotide sequences with IMGT/GENE-DB human TR gene sequences. The TCRdist pipeline was used in a later analysis to assign CDR3 sequences and most-parsimonious VDJ recombination scenarios. A later analysis defined each TCR beta chain by its CDR3 amino acid sequence plus V-gene family, and excluded reads lacking a unique V-gene family. To address suspected cross-contamination and a sequencing artifact, a later analysis removed over 500 highly shared, low-generation-probability nucleotide sequences. In a later analysis, a clonal expansion index was calculated for each public chain from normalized within-repertoire ranks of inferred template counts. In a later analysis, generation probabilities were computed using a VDJ recombination model fitted to out-of-frame rearrangements, and the results were checked against IGoR. A later analysis scored TCR-TCR, TCR-HLA and TCR-CMV co-occurrence with hypergeometric tests, applying a repertoire-size bias correction to TCR pairs. In a later analysis, false discovery rates were estimated by permuting HLA or CMV assignments 20 times. In a later analysis, co-occurring TCRs were grouped with DBSCAN, and TCRdist sequence similarity was added when clustering was performed within HLA-allele-positive subsets. For co-occurrence clustering, repertoires with fewer than 30,000 or more than 120,000 public chains were excluded, along with several repertoires with anomalous nucleotide sharing. Not all clones reach the TCRdb copy of this immuneACCESS table, which keeps in-frame sequences only. Checked studies attribute under half of the gap to unresolved V genes and leave the rest unexplained. V and J calls and clone size are given by that table; D and trimming were obtained from the DNA. Counted in this sample were approximately 220,000 clones; about 81% of them appeared once. About 6% of the sample lies in the top ten.

The sample consisted of PBMCs. This TCR was sampled from a man aged 40-49 years in good health and CMV-seropositive.

At the DNA level, the sequence is TGTGCCAGCAGTACAGATTTGAACACTGAAGCTTTCTTT. Its translation is CASSTDLNTEAFF. The chain employs TRBV27 and TRBJ1-1, with no reliable assignment of the D segment. CDR1 and CDR2 are drawn from the germline V gene (reference sequence): MNHEY, SMNVEV. From the cysteine up to the phenylalanine, the CDR3 has a length of 13 residues. CDR3 DNA is the only sequence kept; it has 39 bases, read in frame from the first base. V lost 5 bases and J lost 0 bases; the stretch between them is 7 bases long.